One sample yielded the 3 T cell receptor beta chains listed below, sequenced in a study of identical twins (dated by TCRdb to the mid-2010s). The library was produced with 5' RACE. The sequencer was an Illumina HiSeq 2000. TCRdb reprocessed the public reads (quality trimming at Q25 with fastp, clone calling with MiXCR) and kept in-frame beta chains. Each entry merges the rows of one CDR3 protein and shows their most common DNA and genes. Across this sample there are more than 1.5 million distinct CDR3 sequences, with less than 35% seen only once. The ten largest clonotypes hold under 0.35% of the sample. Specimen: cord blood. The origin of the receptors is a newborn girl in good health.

The DNA for the CDR3 is TGCAGCGTTCTGGACAGATCTAGCACAGATACGCAGTATTTT. This sequence encodes CSVLDRSSTDTQYF. V is TRBV29-1 and J is TRBJ2-3; possible D gene TRBD1, 6 bases. The CDR3 contains 14 residues. Trimming shortened V by 5 bases and J by 0 bases, and 12 bases separated the two germline ends. Germline V lookup: CDR1 SQVTM, CDR2 ANQGSEA.

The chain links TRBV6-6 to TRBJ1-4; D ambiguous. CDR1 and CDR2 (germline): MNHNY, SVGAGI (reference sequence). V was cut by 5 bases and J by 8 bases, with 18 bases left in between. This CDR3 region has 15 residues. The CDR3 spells CASSGRETSGEKLFF. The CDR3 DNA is TGTGCCAGCAGTGGTAGGGAGACCTCGGGGGAAAAACTGTTTTTT.

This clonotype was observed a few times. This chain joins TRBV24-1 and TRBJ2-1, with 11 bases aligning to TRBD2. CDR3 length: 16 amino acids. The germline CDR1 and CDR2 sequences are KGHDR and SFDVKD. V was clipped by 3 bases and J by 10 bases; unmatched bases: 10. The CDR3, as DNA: TGTGCCACCAGTGATCCTAGCGGGGGGTCCCAAGGGGAGCAGTTCTTC. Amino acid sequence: CATSDPSGGSQGEQFF.